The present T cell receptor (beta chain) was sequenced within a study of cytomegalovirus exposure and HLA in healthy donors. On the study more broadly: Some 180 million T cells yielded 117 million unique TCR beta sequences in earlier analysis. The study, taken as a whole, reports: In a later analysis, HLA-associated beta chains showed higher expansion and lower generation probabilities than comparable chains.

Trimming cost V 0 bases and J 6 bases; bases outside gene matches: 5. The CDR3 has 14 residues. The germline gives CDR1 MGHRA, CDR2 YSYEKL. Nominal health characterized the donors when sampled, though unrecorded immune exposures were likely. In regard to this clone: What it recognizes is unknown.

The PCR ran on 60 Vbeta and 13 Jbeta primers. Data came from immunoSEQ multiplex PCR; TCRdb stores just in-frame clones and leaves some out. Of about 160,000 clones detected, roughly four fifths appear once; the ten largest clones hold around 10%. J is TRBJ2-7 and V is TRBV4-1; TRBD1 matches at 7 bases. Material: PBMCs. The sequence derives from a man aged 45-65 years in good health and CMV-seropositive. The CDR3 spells CASSQDERGREQYF. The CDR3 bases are TGCGCCAGCAGCCAAGATGAGAGGGGGCGCGAGCAGTACTTC.